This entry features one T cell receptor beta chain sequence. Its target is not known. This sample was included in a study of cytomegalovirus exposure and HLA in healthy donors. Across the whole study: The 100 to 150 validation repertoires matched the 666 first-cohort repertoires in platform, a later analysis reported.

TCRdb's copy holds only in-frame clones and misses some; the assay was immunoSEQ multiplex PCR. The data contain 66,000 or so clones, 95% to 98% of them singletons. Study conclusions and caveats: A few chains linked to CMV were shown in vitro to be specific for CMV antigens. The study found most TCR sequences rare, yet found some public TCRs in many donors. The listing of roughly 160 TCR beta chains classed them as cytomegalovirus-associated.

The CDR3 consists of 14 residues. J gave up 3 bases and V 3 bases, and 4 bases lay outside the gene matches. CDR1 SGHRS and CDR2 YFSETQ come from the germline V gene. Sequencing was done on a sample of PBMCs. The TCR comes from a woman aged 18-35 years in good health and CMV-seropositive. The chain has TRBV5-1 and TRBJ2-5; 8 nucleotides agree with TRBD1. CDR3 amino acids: CASSSRTGKETQYF. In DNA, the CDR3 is TGCGCCAGCAGCTCCCGGACAGGGAAAGAGACCCAGTACTTC.